These 4 T cell receptor beta chains share one sample of origin, sequenced in a study of Graves' ophthalmopathy and Graves' hyperthyroidism. RNA served as the template for amplifying TCR beta CDR3 regions. In the first round, RT-PCR was carried out with HTBI primers, and a multiplex PCR formed the second round. From the multiplex PCR reads, TCRdb called clonotypes with MiXCR, one entry per CDR3 protein. The sample holds some 1.1 million distinct CDR3 sequences; 35% to 40% are singletons and the top ten take over 8.5%. The sample taken for sequencing was peripheral blood or thyroid tissue (not recorded which). These receptors were collected from an adult man with Graves' hyperthyroidism.

The chain has TRBV10-3 and TRBJ1-1; TRBD1 agrees at 7 bases. Looked up from germline, CDR1 is ENHRY and CDR2 is SYGVKD. V gave up 7 bases and J gave up 4 bases; unmatched junction bases: 9. This CDR3 has 14 residues. CDR3 loop: CAITSQTGSTEAFF. DNA of the CDR3: TGTGCCATCACCTCTCAGACAGGGAGCACTGAAGCTTTCTTT.

Concerning this clonotype itself: Since the CDR3 does not end with the conserved phenylalanine or tryptophan, this likely comes from a read error. The V and J genes are TRBV29-1 and TRBJ1-1; 9 bases fit TRBD1. Looked up from germline, CDR1 is SQVTM and CDR2 is ANQGSEA. This CDR3 region has 13 residues. Unmatched junction bases numbered 3, after V lost 6 bases and J lost 1 base. The CDR3 region is CSVATGGNTEAFL. For the CDR3, the DNA is TGCAGCGTAGCGACAGGGGGGAACACTGAAGCTTTCCTT.

The chain links TRBV4-1 to TRBJ1-1, with D possibly TRBD1 on 5 matching bases. Trimming cost V 5 bases and J 7 bases, with 14 bases left between them. Germline assignment: CDR1 MGHRA and CDR2 YSYEKL. CDR3 length equals 13 residues. DNA of the CDR3: TGCGCCAGCAGCTCACGGCGGGGGTTTGAAGCTTTCTTT. This sequence encodes CASSSRRGFEAFF.

This clonotype was picked up a small number of times. The V call is TRBV5-1, the J call TRBJ2-5; 8 bases are shared with TRBD1. CDR1 SGHRS and CDR2 YFSETQ come from the germline V gene. CDR3 length: 15 residues. Losses at the gene ends were 2 bases for V and 5 bases for J; bases not matched to a gene: 8. In DNA, the CDR3 is TGCGCCAGCAGCTTTGGCAGGGGGCAATTTGAGACCCAGTACTTC. Its protein is CASSFGRGQFETQYF.